What follows is one TCR beta chain and its context. Its antigen remains unknown. The CDR3 is 14 amino acids. Unmatched junction bases numbered 3, after V lost 4 bases and J lost 2 bases. Germline loops: CDR1 SGHNT, CDR2 YYREEE (reference sequence). The sample is drawn from a study of CD4+ T cells in melanoma. Study results and limitations: In melanoma, neoantigen-specific CD4+ T cells reportedly differed in differentiation state. CD8+ T cell, macrophage and B cell function reportedly correlated with neoantigen-specific CD4+ T cells.

Libraries were prepared by immunoSEQ multiplex PCR; TCRdb keeps only in-frame clonotypes and omits some of them. The sample has 13,000 or so clones; about 70% are singletons. The clonotype comes from a human donor with melanoma. The chain recombines TRBV5-4 with TRBJ2-5; 9 bases fit TRBD1. The specimen sequenced was cells from a culture (not recorded whether cultured in vitro). This CDR3 is CASSPGTGQETQYF. In DNA, the CDR3 is TGTGCCAGCAGCCCTGGGACAGGGCAAGAGACCCAGTACTTC.